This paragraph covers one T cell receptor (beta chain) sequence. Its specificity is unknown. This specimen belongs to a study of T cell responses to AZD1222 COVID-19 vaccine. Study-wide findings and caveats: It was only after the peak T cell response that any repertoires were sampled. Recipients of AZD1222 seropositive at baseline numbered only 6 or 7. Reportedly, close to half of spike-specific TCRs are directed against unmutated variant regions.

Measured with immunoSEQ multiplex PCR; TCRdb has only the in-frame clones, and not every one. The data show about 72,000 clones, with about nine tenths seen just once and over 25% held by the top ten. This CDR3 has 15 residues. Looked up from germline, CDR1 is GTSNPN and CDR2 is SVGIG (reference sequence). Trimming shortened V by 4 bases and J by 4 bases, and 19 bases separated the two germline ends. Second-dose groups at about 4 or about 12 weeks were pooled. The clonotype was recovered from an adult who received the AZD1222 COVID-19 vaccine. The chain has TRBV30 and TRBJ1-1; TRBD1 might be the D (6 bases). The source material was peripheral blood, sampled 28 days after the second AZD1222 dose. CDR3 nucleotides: TGTGCCTGGATGAGGGCAGGGGCCGAACTCACTGAAGCTTTCTTT. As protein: CAWMRAGAELTEAFF.